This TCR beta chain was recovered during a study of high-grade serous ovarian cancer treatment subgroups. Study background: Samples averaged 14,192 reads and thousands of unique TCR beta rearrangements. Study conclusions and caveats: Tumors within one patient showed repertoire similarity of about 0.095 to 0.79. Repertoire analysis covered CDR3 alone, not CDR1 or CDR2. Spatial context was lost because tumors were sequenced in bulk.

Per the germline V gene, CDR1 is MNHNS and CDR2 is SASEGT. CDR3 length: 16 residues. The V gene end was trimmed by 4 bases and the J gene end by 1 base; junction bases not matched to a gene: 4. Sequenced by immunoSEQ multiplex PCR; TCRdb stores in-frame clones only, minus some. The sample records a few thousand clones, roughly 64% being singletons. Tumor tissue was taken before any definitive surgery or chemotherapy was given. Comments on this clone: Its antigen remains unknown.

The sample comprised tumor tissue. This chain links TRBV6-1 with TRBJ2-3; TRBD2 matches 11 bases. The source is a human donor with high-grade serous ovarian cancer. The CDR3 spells CASSAILAGGTDTQYF. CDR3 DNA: TGTGCCAGCAGTGCCATACTAGCGGGGGGCACAGATACGCAGTATTTT.